The clone carrying this T cell receptor beta chain was observed a handful of times. The antigen remains undetermined. The data were obtained in a study of beta chain features in type 1 diabetes. This CDR3 comprises 10 residues. The germline gives CDR1 SGHRS, CDR2 YFSETQ. The V end lost 4 bases, the J end lost 3 bases, and 2 bases lay between the germline ends. As every portion of the isolated RNA was reverse transcribed, the sequencing read expressed TCRB transcripts. Here immunoSEQ multiplex PCR was the method, and the copy in TCRdb shows in-frame clones only, minus some. The sample records about 290,000 clones, under 8.5% being singletons. Findings of the study overall: Naive, central memory and Treg TCRB repertoires seemed to resemble each other more closely in patients than they did in healthy donors. Moderately but significantly shorter TCRB CDR3s were found in Type 1 diabetes patients in all four CD4+ subsets. Type 1 diabetes patients showed fewer insertions and more deletions at VDJ junctions.

Cell sorting via CD45RO/CCR7/CD25/CD127/CD95/CD27 was performed to obtain CD4+ naive, central memory, regulatory and stem cell-like memory cells. This TCR was recovered from a woman under 30 in good health. The chain is built from TRBV5-1 and TRBJ2-7, with unresolved D. The material sequenced was central memory CD4+ T cells from blood. The CDR3 nucleotides read TGCGCCAGCAGCGTCTACGAGCAGTACTTC. Its translation: CASSVYEQYF.